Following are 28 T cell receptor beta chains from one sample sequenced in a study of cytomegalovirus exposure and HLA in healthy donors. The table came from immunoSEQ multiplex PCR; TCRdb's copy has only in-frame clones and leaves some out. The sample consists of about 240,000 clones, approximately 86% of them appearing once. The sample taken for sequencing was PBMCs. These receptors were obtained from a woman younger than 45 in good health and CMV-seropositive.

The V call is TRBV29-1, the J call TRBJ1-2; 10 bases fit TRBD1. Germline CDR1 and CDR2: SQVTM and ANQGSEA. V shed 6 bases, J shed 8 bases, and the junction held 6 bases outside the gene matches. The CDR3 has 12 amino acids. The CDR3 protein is CSVGQGEIGYTF. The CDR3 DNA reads TGCAGCGTCGGACAGGGGGAAATAGGCTACACCTTC.

This chain's CDR3 is CASSLTSGSYEQFF. CDR3 DNA sequence: TGCGCCAGCAGCTTAACTAGCGGGAGCTATGAGCAGTTCTTC. The rearrangement uses TRBV5-1 and TRBJ2-1; 11 bases line up with TRBD2. The V gene end was trimmed by 2 bases and the J gene end by 8 bases; junction bases not matched to a gene: 3. Per germline, CDR1 SGHRS and CDR2 YFSETQ. This CDR3 is built from 14 residues.

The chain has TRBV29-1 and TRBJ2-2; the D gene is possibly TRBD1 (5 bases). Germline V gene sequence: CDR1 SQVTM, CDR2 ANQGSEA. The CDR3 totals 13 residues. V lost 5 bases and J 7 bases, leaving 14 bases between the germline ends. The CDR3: CSVFQGISGELFF. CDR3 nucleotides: TGCAGCGTTTTTCAGGGTATCAGCGGGGAGCTGTTTTTT.

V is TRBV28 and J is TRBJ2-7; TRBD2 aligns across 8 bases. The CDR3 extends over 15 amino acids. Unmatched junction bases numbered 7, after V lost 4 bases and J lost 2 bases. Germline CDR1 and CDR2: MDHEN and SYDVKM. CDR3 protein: CASSSGGTRTYEQYF. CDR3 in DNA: TGTGCCAGCAGTTCGGGAGGGACTAGAACCTACGAGCAGTACTTC. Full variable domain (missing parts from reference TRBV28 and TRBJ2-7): DVKVTQSSRYLVKRTGEKVFLECVQDMDHENMFWYRQDPGLGLRLIYFSYDVKMKEKGDIPEGYSVSREKKERFSLILESASTNQTSMYLCASSSGGTRTYEQYFGPGTRLTVT.

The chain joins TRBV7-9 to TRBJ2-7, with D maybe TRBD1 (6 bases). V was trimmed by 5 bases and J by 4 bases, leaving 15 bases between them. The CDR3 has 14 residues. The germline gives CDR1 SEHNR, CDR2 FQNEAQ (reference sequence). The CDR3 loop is CASSPGTQIYEQYF. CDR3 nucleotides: TGTGCCAGCAGCCCCGGGACACAAATTTACGAGCAGTACTTC.

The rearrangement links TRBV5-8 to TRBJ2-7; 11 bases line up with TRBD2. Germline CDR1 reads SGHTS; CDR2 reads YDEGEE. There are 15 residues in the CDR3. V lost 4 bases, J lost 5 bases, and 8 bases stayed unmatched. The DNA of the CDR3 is TGTGCCAGCAGCCTGAGGACTAGCGGGTTCGACGAGCAGTACTTC. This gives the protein CASSLRTSGFDEQYF.

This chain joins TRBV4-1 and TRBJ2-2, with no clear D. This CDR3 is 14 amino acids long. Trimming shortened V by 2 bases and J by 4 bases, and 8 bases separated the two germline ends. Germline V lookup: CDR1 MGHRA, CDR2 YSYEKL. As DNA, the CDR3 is TGCGCCAGCAGCCAATTCTGGGCCACCGGGGAGCTGTTTTTT. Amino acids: CASSQFWATGELFF.

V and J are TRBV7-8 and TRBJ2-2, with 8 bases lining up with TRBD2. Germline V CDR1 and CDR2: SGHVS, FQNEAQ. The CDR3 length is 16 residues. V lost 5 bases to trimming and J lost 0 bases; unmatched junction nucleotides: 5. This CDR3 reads CASSLLLAANTGELFF. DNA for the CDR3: TGTGCCAGCAGCCTACTACTAGCGGCGAACACCGGGGAGCTGTTTTTT.

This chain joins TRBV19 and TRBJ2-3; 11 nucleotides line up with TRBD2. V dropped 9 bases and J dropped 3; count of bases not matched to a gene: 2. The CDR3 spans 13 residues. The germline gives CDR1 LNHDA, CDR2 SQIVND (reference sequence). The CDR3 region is CASTSGSTDTQYF. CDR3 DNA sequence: TGTGCCAGCACTAGCGGGAGTACAGATACGCAGTATTTT.

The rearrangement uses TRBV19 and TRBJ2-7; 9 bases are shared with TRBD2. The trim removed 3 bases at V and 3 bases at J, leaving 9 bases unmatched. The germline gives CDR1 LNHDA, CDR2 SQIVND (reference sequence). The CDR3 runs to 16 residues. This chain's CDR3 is CASSMVASGALYEQYF. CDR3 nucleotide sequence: TGTGCCAGTAGTATGGTGGCTAGCGGGGCTCTCTACGAGCAGTACTTC.

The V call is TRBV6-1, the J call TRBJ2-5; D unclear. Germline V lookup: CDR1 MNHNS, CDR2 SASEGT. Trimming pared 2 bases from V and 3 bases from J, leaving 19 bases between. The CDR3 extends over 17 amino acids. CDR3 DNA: TGTGCCAGCAGTGAATTAGTTGGTTCCGATCGCGAAGAGACCCAGTACTTC. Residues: CASSELVGSDREETQYF.

CDR3: CATSRDPPATRRELFF. As DNA, the CDR3 is TGTGCCACCAGCAGAGATCCCCCGGCTACCAGGAGGGAGCTGTTTTTT. The V gene is TRBV15, the J gene TRBJ2-2; no firm D call. Germline CDR1 and CDR2: LNHNV and YYDKDF (reference sequence). The CDR3 is 16 residues long. V dropped 0 bases and J dropped 9 bases, with 17 bases sitting between them.

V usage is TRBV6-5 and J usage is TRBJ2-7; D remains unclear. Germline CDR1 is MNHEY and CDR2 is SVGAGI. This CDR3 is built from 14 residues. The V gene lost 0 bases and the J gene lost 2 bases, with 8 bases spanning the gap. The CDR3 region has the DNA TGTGCCAGCAGTTACTCGCTAGGTACCTACGAGCAGTACTTC. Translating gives CASSYSLGTYEQYF.

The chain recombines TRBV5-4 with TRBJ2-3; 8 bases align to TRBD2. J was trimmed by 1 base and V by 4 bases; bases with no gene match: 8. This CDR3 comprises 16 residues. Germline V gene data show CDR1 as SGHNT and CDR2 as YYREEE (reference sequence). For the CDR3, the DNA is TGTGCCAGCAGCGAAGGTGCCGGGAGGGGCACAGATACGCAGTATTTT. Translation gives CASSEGAGRGTDTQYF.

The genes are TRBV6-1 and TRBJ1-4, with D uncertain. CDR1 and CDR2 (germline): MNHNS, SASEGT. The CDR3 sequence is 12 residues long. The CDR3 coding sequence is TGTGCTGGACCATCGGCGGGGGAAAAACTGTTTTTT. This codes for CAGPSAGEKLFF.

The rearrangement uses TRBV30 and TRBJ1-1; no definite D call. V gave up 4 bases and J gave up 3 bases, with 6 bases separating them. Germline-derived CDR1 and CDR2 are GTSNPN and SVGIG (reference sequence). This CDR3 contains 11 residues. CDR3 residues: CAWTVYTEAFF. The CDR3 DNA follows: TGTGCCTGGACGGTATACACTGAAGCTTTCTTT.

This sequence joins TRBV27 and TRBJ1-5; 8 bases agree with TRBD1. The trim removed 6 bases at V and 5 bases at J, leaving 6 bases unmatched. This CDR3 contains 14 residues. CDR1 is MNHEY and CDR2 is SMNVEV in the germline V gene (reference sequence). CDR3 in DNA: TGTGCCAGCAGACAGGGGGGTGTCGATCAGCCCCAGCATTTT. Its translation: CASRQGGVDQPQHF.

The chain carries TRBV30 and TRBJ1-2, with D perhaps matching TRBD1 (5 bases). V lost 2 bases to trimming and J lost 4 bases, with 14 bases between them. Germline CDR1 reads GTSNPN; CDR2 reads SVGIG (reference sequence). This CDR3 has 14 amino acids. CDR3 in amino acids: CAWSLTGGTYGYTF. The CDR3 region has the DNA TGTGCCTGGAGTCTGACTGGGGGGACCTATGGCTACACCTTC.

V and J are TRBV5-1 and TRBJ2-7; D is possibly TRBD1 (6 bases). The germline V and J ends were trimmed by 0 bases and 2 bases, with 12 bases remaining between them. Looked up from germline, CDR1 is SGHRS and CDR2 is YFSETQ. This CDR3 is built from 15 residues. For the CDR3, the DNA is TGCGCCAGCAGCTTGGTCGGGACACCAACCTACGAGCAGTACTTC. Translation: CASSLVGTPTYEQYF.

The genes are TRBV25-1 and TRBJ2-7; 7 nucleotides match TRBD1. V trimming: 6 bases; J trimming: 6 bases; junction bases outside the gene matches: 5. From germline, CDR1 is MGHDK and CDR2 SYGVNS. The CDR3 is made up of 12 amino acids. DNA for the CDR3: TGTGCCAGCAGACAACAGGGGCCCGAGCAGTACTTC. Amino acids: CASRQQGPEQYF.

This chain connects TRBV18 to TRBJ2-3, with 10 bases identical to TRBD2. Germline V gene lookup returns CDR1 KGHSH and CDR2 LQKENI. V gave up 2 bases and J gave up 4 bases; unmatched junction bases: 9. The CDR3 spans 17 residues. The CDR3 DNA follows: TGTGCCAGCTCACCAGATGGGAGGCTAGCGGGAGCAGATACGCAGTATTTT. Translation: CASSPDGRLAGADTQYF.

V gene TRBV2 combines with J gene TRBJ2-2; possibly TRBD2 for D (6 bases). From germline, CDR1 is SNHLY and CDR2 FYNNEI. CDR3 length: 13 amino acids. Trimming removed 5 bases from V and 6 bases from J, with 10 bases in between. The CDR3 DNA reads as TGTGCCAGCAGTAAACTAGCTCCCGGGGAGCTGTTTTTT. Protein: CASSKLAPGELFF.

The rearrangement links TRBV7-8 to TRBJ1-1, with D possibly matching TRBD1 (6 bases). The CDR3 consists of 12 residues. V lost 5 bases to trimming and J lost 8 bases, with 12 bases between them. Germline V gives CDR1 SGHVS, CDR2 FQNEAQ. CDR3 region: CASSRSDREAFF. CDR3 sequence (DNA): TGTGCCAGCAGCCGTTCTGACAGGGAAGCTTTCTTT.

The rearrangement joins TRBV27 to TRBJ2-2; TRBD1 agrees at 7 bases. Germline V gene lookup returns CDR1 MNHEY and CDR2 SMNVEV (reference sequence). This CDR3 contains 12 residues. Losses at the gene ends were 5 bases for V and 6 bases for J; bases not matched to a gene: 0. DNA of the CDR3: TGTGCCAGCAGTGACAGGGCCGGGGAGCTGTTTTTT. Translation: CASSDRAGELFF.

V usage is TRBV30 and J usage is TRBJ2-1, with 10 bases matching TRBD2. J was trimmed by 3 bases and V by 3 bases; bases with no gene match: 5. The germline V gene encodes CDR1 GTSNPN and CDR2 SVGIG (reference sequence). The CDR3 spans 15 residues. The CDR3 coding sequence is TGTGCCTGGAGCGCGCGGACTAGCGGCTACAATGAGCAGTTCTTC. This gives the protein CAWSARTSGYNEQFF.

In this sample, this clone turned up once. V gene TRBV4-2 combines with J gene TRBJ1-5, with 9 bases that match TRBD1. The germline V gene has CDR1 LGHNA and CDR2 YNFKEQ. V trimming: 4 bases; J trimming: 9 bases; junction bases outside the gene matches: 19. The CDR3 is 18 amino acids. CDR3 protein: CASSPDHTLGQGALPQHF. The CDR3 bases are TGTGCCAGCAGCCCGGATCATACGCTGGGACAGGGAGCGTTGCCCCAGCATTTT.

CDR3 bases: TGTGCCAGCAGCGTAGATTCAGGGTTTCAGCCCCAGCATTTT. This gives the protein CASSVDSGFQPQHF. This chain joins TRBV9 and TRBJ1-5; tentatively, D is TRBD1 (5 bases). This CDR3 has 14 amino acids. V was trimmed by 0 bases and J by 6 bases, leaving 10 bases between them. From germline, CDR1 is SGDLS and CDR2 YYNGEE.

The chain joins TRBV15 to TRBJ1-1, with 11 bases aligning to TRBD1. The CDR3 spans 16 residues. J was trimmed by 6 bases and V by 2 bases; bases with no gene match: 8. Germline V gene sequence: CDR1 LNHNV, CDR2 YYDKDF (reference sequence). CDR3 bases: TGTGCCACCAGCAGAACCAGGACAGGGGGCTCCGCTGAAGCTTTCTTT. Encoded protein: CATSRTRTGGSAEAFF.